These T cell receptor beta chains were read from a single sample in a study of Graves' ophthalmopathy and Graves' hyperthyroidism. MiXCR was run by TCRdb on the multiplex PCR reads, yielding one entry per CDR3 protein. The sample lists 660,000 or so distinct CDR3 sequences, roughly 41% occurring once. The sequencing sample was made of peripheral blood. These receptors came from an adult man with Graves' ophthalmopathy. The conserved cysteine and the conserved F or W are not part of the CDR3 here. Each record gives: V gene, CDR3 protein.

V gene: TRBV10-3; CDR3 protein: AISDGGREKLF
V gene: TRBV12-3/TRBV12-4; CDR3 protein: ASRRQEGNTGELF
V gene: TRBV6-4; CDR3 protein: ASSDSIGGSPLH
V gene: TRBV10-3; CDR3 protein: AISPTSANTGELF
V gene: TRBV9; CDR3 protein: ASSMGLASLETQY
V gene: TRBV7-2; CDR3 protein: ASSPRVPYEQY
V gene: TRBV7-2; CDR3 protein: ANSRGEKLF
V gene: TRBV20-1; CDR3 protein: SARETGPLYEQY
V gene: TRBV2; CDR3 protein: ASSDLQAPYEQY
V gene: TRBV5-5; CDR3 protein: ASSLDQGTYGYT
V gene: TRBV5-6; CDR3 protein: ASSPGQAFYGYT
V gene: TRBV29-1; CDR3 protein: SVGLGGNTGELF
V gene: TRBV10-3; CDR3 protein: AIRREASMNTEAF
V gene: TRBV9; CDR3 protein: ASSVEGRGNEKLF
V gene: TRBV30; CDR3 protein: AWNARNTEAF
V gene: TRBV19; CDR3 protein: ASRTRFSGELF
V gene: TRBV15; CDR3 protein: ATSSWTGLNPNYGYT
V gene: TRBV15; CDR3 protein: ATSKSGRGETQY
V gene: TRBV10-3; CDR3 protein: AISAGDRGRGNTEAF
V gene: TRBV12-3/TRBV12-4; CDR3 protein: ASSYRGQDGYT
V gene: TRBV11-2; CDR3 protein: ASSLVLSKNTEAF
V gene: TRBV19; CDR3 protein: ASSIARGRTEA
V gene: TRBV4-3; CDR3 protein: ASSQDEGYTEAF
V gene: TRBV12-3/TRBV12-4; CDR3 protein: ASSSRLLGINTEAF